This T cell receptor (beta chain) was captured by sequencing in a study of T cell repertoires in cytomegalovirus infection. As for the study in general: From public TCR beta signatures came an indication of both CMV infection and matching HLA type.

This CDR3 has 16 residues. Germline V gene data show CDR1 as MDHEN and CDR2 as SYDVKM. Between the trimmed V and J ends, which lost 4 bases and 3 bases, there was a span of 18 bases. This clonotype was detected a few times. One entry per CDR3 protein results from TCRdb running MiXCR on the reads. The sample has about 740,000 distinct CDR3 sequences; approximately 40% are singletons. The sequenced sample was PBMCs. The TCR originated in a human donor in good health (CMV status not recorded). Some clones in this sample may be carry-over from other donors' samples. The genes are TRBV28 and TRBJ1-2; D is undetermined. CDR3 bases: TGTGCCAGCAGTTCTCAGCATGGAGCGGGATACTATGGCTACACCTTC. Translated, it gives CASSSQHGAGYYGYTF.